The 7 T cell receptor beta chains listed next were all sequenced from one sample in a study of cytomegalovirus exposure and HLA in healthy donors. The PCR employed 60 Vbeta primers together with 13 Jbeta primers. TCRdb's copy holds only in-frame clones and misses some; the assay was immunoSEQ multiplex PCR. The repertoire consists of 150,000 to 200,000 clones, with around three quarters occurring once and the leading ten covering approximately 1%. The material sequenced was PBMCs. The receptors stem from a woman between 35 and 50 years old in good health and CMV-seronegative.

This chain uses TRBV2 with TRBJ2-5; tentatively, D is TRBD2 (6 bases). The CDR3 contains 15 residues. With 6 bases removed from V and 5 bases from J, the gap between germline ends came to 19 bases. Per the germline V gene, CDR1 is SNHLY and CDR2 is FYNNEI. The CDR3 DNA reads as TGTGCCAGCAGGGCGCTAGCGATCACCGGGGAGACCCAGTACTTC. Protein sequence: CASRALAITGETQYF.

The V gene is TRBV28, the J gene TRBJ2-1, with D possibly being TRBD2 (6 bases). CDR3 length equals 14 residues. The germline V gene encodes CDR1 MDHEN and CDR2 SYDVKM. The V and J ends lost 7 bases and 5 bases respectively, with 15 bases between them. Here the CDR3 reads CASTSGTSHNEQFF. The CDR3 DNA is TGTGCCAGCACTTCCGGGACTTCCCACAATGAGCAGTTCTTC.

The gene calls are TRBV7-9 and TRBJ1-5; maybe TRBD1 (5 bases). The CDR3 loop spans 15 amino acids. The germline V and J ends were trimmed by 6 bases and 7 bases, with 19 bases remaining between them. CDR1 is SEHNR and CDR2 is FQNEAQ in the germline V gene (reference sequence). The CDR3 nucleotides are TGTGCCAGCAGTTGGGGAGGGGACGTAGGCCAGCCCCAGCATTTT. This gives the protein CASSWGGDVGQPQHF.

The J gene is TRBJ2-7, the V gene TRBV5-6; D may be TRBD2 (5 bases). The CDR3 has 13 amino acids. V dropped 4 bases and J dropped 7 bases, with 15 bases sitting between them. Germline V CDR1 and CDR2: SGHDT, YYEEEE. CDR3 amino acids: CASSVRDLSEQYF. The CDR3 coding sequence is TGTGCCAGCAGCGTACGGGATCTCTCGGAGCAGTACTTC.

The gene calls are TRBV10-2 and TRBJ2-3, with a possible D match to TRBD2 (5 bases). The germline gives CDR1 WSHSY, CDR2 SAAADI. The length of the CDR3 is 15 residues. Trimming took 9 bases from V and 0 from J, leaving 16 bases between them. As DNA, the CDR3 is TGCGCCAGGCCTTGGAGAAGCGGTAGCACAGATACGCAGTATTTT. Residues: CARPWRSGSTDTQYF.

The chain links TRBV19 to TRBJ2-5, with a tentative D call TRBD2 (6 bases). With 2 bases removed from V and 4 bases from J, the gap between germline ends came to 17 bases. The CDR3 totals 16 residues. Germline V lookup: CDR1 LNHDA, CDR2 SQIVND (reference sequence). DNA of the CDR3: TGTGCCAGTAGTATAACCTCCGGAGGGGCTCGAGAGACCCAGTACTTC. Translated: CASSITSGGARETQYF.

The chain carries TRBV11-1 and TRBJ2-7, with D maybe TRBD2 (5 bases). V was pared by 1 base and J by 5 bases, with 12 bases between. This CDR3 is 14 amino acids long. CDR1 and CDR2 (germline): SGHAT, FQDESV (reference sequence). The CDR3 nucleotides read TGTGCCAGCAGCTTAGAACCTAGCAAGGACGAGCAGTACTTC. Amino acids: CASSLEPSKDEQYF.